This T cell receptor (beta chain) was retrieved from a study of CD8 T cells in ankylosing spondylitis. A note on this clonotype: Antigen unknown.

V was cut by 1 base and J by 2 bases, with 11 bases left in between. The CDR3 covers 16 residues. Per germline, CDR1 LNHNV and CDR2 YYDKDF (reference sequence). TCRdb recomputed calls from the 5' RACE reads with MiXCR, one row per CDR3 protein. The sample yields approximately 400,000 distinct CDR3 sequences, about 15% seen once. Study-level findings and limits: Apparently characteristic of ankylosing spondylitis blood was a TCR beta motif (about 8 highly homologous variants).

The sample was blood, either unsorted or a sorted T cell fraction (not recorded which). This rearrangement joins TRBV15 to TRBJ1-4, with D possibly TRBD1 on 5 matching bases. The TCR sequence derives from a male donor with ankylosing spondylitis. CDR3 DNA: TGTGCCACCAGCAGAGTCAGGGTCAGCACTAATGAAAAACTGTTTTTT. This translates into CATSRVRVSTNEKLFF.